This entry concerns a single T cell receptor beta chain. The antigen remains unidentified. The CDR3 contains 16 residues. V lost 1 base and J lost 3, with 16 bases in between. The germline V gene has CDR1 SGHTA and CDR2 FQGNSA. Reverse transcription used 0.5 to 1 ug RNA and random hexamers. Amplification of TCR beta CDR3 across 54 Vbeta and 13 Jbeta was performed with immunoSEQ multiplex PCR. MiXCR was run by TCRdb on the immunoSEQ multiplex PCR reads, yielding one entry per CDR3 protein. The sample has tens of thousands of distinct CDR3 sequences; just over 90% are singletons. The sample belongs to a study of CD8 T cells in Susac syndrome. On the study more broadly: Among the Susac syndrome patients who underwent sequencing, about 6 had clinically active disease, while eight of them were in remission.

TEMRA cells were enriched by FACS, while CD8+ and CD4+ T cells were obtained through a negative isolation that was performed magnetically. Study-level findings and limits: No clonal expansion appeared among CD4+ T cells in Susac patients.

Material: CD4+ T cells from PBMCs. The source of this sequence is a human donor with Susac syndrome. This chain links TRBV7-2 with TRBJ2-7, with D perhaps being TRBD1 or TRBD2 (6 bases each). This chain's CDR3 is CASSLDGGPYNYEQYF. CDR3 DNA sequence: TGTGCCAGCAGCTTAGATGGGGGGCCCTACAACTACGAGCAGTACTTC.